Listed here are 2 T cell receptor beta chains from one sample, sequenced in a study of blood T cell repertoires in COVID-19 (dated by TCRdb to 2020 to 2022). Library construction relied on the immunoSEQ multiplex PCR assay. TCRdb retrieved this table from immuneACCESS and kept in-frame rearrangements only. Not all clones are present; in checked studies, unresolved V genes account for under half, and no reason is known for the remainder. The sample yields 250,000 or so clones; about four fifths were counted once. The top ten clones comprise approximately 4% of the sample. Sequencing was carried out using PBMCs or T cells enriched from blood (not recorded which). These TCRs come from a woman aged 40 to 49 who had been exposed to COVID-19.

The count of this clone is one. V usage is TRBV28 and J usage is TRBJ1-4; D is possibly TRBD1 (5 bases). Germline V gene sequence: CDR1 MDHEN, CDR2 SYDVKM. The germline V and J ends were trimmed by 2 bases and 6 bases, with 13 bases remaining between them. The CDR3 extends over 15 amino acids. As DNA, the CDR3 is TGTGCCAGCAGTTTACCCGGGGGAGTCTATGAAAAACTGTTTTTT. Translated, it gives CASSLPGGVYEKLFF.

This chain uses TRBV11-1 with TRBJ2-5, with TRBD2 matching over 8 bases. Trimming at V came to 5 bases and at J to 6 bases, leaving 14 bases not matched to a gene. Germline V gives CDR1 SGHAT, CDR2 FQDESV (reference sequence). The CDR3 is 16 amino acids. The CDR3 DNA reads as TGTGCCAGCAGCGGGGCGATTAGCGGGGTTTGGAAGACCCAGTACTTC. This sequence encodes CASSGAISGVWKTQYF.